This T cell receptor beta chain was identified in a study of shared clonotypes between healthy human individuals. Study observations and caveats: Despite large depth, rarefaction showed incomplete sorted-subset sequencing.

Comment on this clone: Its specificity is not known.

Only Caucasian adults living in Nashville, Tennessee served as donors. V gave up 4 bases and J gave up 0 bases, with 16 bases separating them. The CDR3 consists of 16 residues. Germline V gene data show CDR1 as SEHNR and CDR2 as FQNEAQ (reference sequence). TCRdb keeps only in-frame clones here, not all; method: immunoSEQ multiplex PCR. The sample contains nearly 1 million clones, less than 85% of which appear only once. The V and J genes are TRBV7-9 and TRBJ2-7, with D possibly matching TRBD1 (6 bases). This TCR came from a young man in good health. Sequencing was done on a sample of memory CD4+ T cells sorted from blood. Subset denoted: CD45RA-negative fraction. The CDR3 bases are TGTGCCAGCAGCTACGGACAGACAAGGAGCTCCTACGAGCAGTACTTC. Amino acid sequence: CASSYGQTRSSYEQYF.